This T cell receptor beta chain stems from a study of T cell responses to AZD1222 COVID-19 vaccine. Method: immunoSEQ multiplex PCR; TCRdb's copy keeps in-frame clones and lacks some. The sample includes about 150,000 clones, 75% to 95% of them seen just once. There are 15 residues in the CDR3. V shed 8 bases and J 6 bases; nucleotides not matched to a gene: 12. Looked up from germline, CDR1 is SGHTA and CDR2 is FQGTGA. The study's findings and limits: Compared with day 0, the breadth and depth of the Spike-specific TCR repertoire rose significantly after two doses of AZD1222.

Worth noting for this clone: Its cognate antigen is unknown.

The clonotype comes from an adult in good health. Sample: peripheral blood, taken on day 0 of AZD1222 vaccination. This chain uses TRBV7-3 with TRBJ2-3, with 9 bases that match TRBD1. The CDR3 DNA sequence: TGTGCCAGCGGCGAGATACAGGGGGCGCCCGATACGCAGTATTTT. Translated: CASGEIQGAPDTQYF.